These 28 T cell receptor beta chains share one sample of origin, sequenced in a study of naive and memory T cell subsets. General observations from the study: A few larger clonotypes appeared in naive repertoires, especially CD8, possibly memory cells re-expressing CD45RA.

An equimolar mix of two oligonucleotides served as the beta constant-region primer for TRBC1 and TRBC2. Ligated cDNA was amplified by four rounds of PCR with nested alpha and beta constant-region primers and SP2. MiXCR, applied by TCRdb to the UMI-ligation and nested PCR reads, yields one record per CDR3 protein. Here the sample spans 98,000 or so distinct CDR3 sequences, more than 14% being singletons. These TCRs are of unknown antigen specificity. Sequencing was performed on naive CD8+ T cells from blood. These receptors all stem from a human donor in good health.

The CDR3 sequence: CASSAGTNNQPQHF. CDR3 coding DNA: TGTGCCAGCAGCGCAGGGACAAATAATCAGCCCCAGCATTTT. This chain joins TRBV27 and TRBJ1-5; D may be TRBD1 (6 bases). Germline V lookup: CDR1 MNHEY, CDR2 SMNVEV (reference sequence). V lost 6 bases and J 4 bases, leaving 13 bases between the germline ends. The CDR3 runs to 14 residues.

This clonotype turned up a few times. The CDR3 DNA reads as TGTGCCAGCAGTGATACTACGGATTCTGGAAACACCATATATTTT. Translation: CASSDTTDSGNTIYF. The chain combines TRBV2 with TRBJ1-3; D remains unclear. Trimming removed 3 bases at V and 1 base at J, with 10 bases between. The CDR3 loop spans 15 amino acids. In germline, CDR1 is SNHLY, CDR2 FYNNEI.

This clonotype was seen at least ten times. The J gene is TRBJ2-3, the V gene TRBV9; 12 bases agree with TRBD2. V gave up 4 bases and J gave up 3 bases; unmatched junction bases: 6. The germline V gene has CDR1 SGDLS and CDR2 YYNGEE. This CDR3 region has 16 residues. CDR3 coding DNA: TGTGCCAGCAGCACCCGGACTAGCGGGGCTACAGATACGCAGTATTTT. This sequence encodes CASSTRTSGATDTQYF.

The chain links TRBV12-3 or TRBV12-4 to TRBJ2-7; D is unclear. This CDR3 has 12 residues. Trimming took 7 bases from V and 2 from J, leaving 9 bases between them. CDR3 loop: CASTAGTYEQYF. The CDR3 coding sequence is TGTGCCAGCACAGCAGGCACCTACGAGCAGTACTTC.

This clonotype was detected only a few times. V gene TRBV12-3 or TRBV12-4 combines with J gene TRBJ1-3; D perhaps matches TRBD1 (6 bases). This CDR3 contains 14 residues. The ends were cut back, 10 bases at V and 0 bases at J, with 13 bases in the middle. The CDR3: CATKTGSSGNTIYF. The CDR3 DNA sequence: TGTGCCACCAAAACAGGGAGCTCTGGAAACACCATATATTTT.

In nucleotides, the CDR3 is TGTGCCAGCAGCCCCGAACCTAGCGCCCGCACAGATACGCAGTATTTT. Translated, it gives CASSPEPSARTDTQYF. The gene calls are TRBV7-2 and TRBJ2-3; perhaps TRBD2 as D (6 bases). CDR3 length equals 16 residues. Trimming removed 5 bases from V and 1 base from J, with 16 bases in between. CDR1 SGHTA and CDR2 FQGNSA come from the germline V gene.

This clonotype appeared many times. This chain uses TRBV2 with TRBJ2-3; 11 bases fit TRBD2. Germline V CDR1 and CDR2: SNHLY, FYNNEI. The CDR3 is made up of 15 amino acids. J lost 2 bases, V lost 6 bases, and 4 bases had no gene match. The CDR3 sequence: CASRSGLADTDTQYF. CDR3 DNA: TGTGCCAGCAGATCGGGACTAGCGGACACAGATACGCAGTATTTT. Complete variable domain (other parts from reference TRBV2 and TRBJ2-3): EPEVTQTPSHQVTQMGQEVILRCVPISNHLYFYWYRQILGQKVEFLVSFYNNEISEKSEIFDDQFSVERPDGSNFTLKIRSTKLEDSAMYFCASRSGLADTDTQYFGPGTRLTVL.

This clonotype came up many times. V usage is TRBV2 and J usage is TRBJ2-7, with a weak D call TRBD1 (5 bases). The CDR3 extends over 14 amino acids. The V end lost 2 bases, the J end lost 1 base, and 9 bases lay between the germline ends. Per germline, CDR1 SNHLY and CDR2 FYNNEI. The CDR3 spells CASSEPQGSYEQYF. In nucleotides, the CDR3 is TGTGCCAGCAGTGAACCCCAGGGATCCTACGAGCAGTACTTC. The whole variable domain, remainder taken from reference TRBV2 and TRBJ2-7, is EPEVTQTPSHQVTQMGQEVILRCVPISNHLYFYWYRQILGQKVEFLVSFYNNEISEKSEIFDDQFSVERPDGSNFTLKIRSTKLEDSAMYFCASSEPQGSYEQYFGPGTRLTVT.

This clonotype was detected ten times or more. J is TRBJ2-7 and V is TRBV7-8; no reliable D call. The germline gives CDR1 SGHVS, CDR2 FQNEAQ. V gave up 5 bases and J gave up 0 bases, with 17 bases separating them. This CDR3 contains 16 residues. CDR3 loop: CASSNPDGVNSYEQYF. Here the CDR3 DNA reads TGTGCCAGCAGCAACCCGGATGGGGTTAACTCCTACGAGCAGTACTTC.

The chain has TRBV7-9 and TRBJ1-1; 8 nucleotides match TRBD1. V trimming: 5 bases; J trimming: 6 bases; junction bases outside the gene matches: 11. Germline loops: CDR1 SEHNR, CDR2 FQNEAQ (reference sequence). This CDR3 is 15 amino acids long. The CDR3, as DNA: TGTGCCAGCAGCCCAGAACTCTACAGGGGGGCTGAAGCTTTCTTT. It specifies CASSPELYRGAEAFF.

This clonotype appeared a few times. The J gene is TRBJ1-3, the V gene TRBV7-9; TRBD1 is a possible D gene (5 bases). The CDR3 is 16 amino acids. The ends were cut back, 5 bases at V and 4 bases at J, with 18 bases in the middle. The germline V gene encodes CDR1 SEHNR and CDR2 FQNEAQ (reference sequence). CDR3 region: CASSLFPVTVGNTIYF. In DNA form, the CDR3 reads TGTGCCAGCAGCCTTTTCCCCGTGACAGTCGGAAACACCATATATTTT.

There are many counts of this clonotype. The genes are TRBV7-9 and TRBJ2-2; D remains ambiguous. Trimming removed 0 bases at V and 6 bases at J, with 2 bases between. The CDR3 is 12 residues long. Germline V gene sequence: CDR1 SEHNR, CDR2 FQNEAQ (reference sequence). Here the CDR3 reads CASSLAAGELFF. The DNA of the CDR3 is TGTGCCAGCAGCTTAGCAGCCGGGGAGCTGTTTTTT.

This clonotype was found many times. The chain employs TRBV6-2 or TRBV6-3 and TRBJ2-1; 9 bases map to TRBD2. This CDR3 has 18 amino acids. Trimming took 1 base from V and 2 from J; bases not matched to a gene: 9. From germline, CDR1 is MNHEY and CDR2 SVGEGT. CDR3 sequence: CASSYLDRLAVTYNEQFF. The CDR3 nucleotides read TGTGCCAGCAGTTACTTGGATAGACTAGCGGTCACCTACAATGAGCAGTTCTTC.

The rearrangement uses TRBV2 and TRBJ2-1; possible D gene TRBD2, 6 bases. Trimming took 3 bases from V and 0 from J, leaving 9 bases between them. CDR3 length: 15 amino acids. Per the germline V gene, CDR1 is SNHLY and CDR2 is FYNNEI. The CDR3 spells CASSDLTSSYNEQFF. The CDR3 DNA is TGTGCCAGCAGTGACTTGACTAGCTCCTACAATGAGCAGTTCTTC.

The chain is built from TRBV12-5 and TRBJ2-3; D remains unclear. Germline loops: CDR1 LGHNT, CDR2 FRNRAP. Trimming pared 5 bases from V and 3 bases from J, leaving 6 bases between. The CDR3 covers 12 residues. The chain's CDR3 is CASGAKTDTQYF. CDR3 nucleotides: TGTGCTAGTGGTGCCAAGACAGATACGCAGTATTTT.

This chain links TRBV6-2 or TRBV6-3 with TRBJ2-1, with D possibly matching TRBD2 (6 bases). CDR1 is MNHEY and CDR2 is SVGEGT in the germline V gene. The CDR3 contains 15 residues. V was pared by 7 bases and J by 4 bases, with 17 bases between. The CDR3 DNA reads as TGTGCCAGCAATTCAAACTCCCGGGGGTACAATGAGCAGTTCTTC. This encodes CASNSNSRGYNEQFF.

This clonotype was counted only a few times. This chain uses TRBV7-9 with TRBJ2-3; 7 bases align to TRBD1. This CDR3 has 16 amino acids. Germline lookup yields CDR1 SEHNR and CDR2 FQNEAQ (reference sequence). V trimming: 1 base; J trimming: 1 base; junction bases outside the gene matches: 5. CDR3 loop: CASSLERGQGTDTQYF. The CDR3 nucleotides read TGTGCCAGCAGCTTAGAACGAGGACAGGGCACAGATACGCAGTATTTT.

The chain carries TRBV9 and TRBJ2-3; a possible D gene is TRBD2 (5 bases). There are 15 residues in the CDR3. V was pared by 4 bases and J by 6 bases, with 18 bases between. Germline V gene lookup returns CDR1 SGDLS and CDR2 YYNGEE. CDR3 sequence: CASSPTGPTRDTQYF. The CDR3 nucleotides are TGTGCCAGCAGCCCGACTGGACCTACTAGGGATACGCAGTATTTT.

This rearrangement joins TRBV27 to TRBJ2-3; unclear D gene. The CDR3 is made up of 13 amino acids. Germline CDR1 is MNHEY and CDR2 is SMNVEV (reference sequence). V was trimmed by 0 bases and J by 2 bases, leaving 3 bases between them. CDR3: CASSLSATDTQYF. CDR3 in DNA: TGTGCCAGCAGTTTATCGGCCACAGATACGCAGTATTTT.

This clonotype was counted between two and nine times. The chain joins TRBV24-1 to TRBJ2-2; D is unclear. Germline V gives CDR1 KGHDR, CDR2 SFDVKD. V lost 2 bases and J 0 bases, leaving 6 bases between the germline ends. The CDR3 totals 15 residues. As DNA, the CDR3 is TGTGCCACCAGTGATTGGCCGTCGAACACCGGGGAGCTGTTTTTT. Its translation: CATSDWPSNTGELFF.

CDR3 in amino acids: CASTLGGGTYEQYF. CDR3 DNA sequence: TGTGCCAGCACCCTGGGTGGGGGAACCTACGAGCAGTACTTC. This chain links TRBV12-3 or TRBV12-4 with TRBJ2-7; D may be TRBD1 or TRBD2 (5 bases each). The CDR3 is made up of 14 amino acids. V lost 7 bases and J 2 bases, leaving 15 bases between the germline ends.

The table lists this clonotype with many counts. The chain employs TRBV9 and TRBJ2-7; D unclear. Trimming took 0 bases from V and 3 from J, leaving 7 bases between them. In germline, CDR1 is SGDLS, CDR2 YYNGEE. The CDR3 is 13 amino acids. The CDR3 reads CASSVEDGYEQYF. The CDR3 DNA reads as TGTGCCAGCAGCGTAGAGGACGGCTACGAGCAGTACTTC.

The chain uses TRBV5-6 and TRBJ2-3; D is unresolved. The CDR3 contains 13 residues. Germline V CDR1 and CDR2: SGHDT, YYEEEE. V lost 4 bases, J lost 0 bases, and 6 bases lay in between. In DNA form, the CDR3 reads TGTGCCAGCAGCCCATTCAGCACAGATACGCAGTATTTT. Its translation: CASSPFSTDTQYF. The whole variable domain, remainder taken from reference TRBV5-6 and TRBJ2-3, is DAGVTQSPTHLIKTRGQQVTLRCSPKSGHDTVSWYQQALGQGPQFIFQYYEEEERQRGNFPDRFSGHQFPNYSSELNVNALLLGDSALYLCASSPFSTDTQYFGPGTRLTVL.

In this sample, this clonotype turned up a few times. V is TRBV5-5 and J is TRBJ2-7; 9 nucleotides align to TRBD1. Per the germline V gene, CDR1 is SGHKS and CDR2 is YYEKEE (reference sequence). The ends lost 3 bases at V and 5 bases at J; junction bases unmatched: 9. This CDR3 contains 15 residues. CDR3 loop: CASSSAQGALNEQYF. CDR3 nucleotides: TGTGCCAGCAGCTCCGCACAGGGGGCCTTGAACGAGCAGTACTTC.

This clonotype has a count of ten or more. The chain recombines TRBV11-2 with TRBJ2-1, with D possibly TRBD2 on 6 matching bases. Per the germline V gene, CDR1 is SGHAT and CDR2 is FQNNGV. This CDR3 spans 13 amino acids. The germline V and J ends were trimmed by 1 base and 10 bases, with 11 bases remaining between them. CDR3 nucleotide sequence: TGTGCCAGCAGCTTAGTTACAGGAGGGGAGCAGTTCTTC. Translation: CASSLVTGGEQFF.

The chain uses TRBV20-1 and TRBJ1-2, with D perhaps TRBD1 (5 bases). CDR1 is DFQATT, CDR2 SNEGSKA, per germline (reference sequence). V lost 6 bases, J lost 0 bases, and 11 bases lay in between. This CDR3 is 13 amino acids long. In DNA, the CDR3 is TGCAGTGCCTCAGGGTGGACTAACTATGGCTACACCTTC. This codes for CSASGWTNYGYTF.

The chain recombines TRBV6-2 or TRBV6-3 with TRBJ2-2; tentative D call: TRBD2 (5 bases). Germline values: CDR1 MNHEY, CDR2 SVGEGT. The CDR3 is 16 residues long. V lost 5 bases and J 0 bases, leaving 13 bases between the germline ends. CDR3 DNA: TGTGCCAGCAGTCTACTCGCGGGCGCGAACACCGGGGAGCTGTTTTTT. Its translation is CASSLLAGANTGELFF.

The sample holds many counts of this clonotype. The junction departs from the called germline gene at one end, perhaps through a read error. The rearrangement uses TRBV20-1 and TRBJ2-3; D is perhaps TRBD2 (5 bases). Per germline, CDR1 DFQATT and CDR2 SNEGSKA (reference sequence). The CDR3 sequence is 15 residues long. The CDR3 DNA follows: TGCAGTGCTTTTTCCCCGAGCGGAGCCCCAGATGCGCAGTATTTT. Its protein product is CSAFSPSGAPDAQYF.